This T cell receptor beta chain was recovered during a study of response to subunit inactivated influenza vaccine. TCRdb called the RT-PCR reads again in MiXCR, with one record for every CDR3 protein. Among about 520,000 distinct CDR3 sequences listed, about a tenth were seen once. The origin of this receptor is a man aged 50-60 years who received an inactivated influenza vaccine. The source was PBMCs from blood, collected 45 days after vaccination.

DNA for the CDR3: TGTGCCACCAGCAGAGACCACAGTGAAAAACTGTTTTTT. It yields the protein CATSRDHSEKLFF. J is TRBJ1-4 and V is TRBV15; D gene ambiguous. V lost 0 bases and J 7 bases, leaving 6 bases between the germline ends. This CDR3 is 13 amino acids long. Germline V gene lookup returns CDR1 LNHNV and CDR2 YYDKDF (reference sequence). Full variable domain (outside the CDR3, taken from reference TRBV15 and TRBJ1-4): DAMVIQNPRYQVTQFGKPVTLSCSQTLNHNVMYWYQQKSSQAPKLLFHYYDKDFNNEADTPDNFQSRRPNTSFCFLDIRSPGLGDTAMYLCATSRDHSEKLFFGSGTQLSVL.